This entry lists 7 T cell receptor beta chains sequenced from one sample in a study of beta chain features in type 1 diabetes. General study points: The study found moderately but significantly shorter TCRB CDR3s in all four CD4+ subsets of Type 1 diabetes patients.

Expressed TCRB transcripts were sequenced because the isolated RNA had all been reverse transcribed beforehand. TCRdb keeps only in-frame clones here, not all; method: immunoSEQ multiplex PCR. The sample includes roughly 150,000 clones, 6.5% to 9.5% of them seen just once. No antigen has been identified for these receptors. The sequenced material came from central memory CD4+ T cells from blood. The receptors come from a woman aged 40 to 50 with type 1 diabetes.

This chain uses TRBV25-1 with TRBJ2-7; TRBD1 agrees at 10 bases. CDR3 length equals 14 residues. Trimming cost V 7 bases and J 4 bases; bases outside gene matches: 7. Germline V gene sequence: CDR1 MGHDK, CDR2 SYGVNS. In nucleotides, the CDR3 is TGTGCCAGCACACGGACAGGGGGTGGGTACGAGCAGTACTTC. Translation: CASTRTGGGYEQYF.

This clone was observed a handful of times. The genes are TRBV7-2 and TRBJ1-2; the match to TRBD1 covers 7 bases. The CDR3 runs to 16 residues. Germline lookup yields CDR1 SGHTA and CDR2 FQGNSA. The V gene end was trimmed by 5 bases and the J gene end by 2 bases; junction bases not matched to a gene: 11. Here the CDR3 DNA reads TGTGCCAGCAGCCCCAGGGGGTTAGGGGACAACTATGGCTACACCTTC. As protein: CASSPRGLGDNYGYTF. The full variable domain, in which reference TRBV7-2 and TRBJ1-2 provide the parts outside the CDR3, is GAGVSQSPSNKVTEKGKDVELRCDPISGHTALYWYRQSLGQGLEFLIYFQGNSAPDKSGLPSDRFSAERTGGSVSTLTIQRTQQEDSAVYLCASSPRGLGDNYGYTFGSGTRLTVV.

This clone was observed a few times. V is TRBV18 and J is TRBJ2-7; perhaps TRBD2 as D (6 bases). The V end lost 2 bases, the J end lost 3 bases, and 11 bases lay between the germline ends. The CDR3 spans 14 residues. In germline, CDR1 is KGHSH, CDR2 LQKENI. The chain's CDR3 is CASSPNGEVYEQYF. In DNA form, the CDR3 reads TGTGCCAGCTCACCAAATGGGGAGGTCTACGAGCAGTACTTC.

The rearrangement uses TRBV5-4 and TRBJ1-2; D perhaps matches TRBD1 (6 bases). Per germline, CDR1 SGHNT and CDR2 YYREEE (reference sequence). V lost 2 bases, J lost 7 bases, and 21 bases lay in between. There are 16 residues in the CDR3. The CDR3 sequence: CASSLNIGGATLGYTF. Here the CDR3 DNA reads TGTGCCAGCAGCTTAAATATAGGGGGGGCGACTCTTGGCTACACCTTC.

In this sample, this clone turned up a few times. The CDR3 DNA follows: TGTGCCAGCACCCGGGACAGGGCAGGGCCAGGAGCTTTCTTT. It translates to CASTRDRAGPGAFF. The chain has TRBV6-5 and TRBJ1-1; 9 nucleotides match TRBD1. Germline V gene sequence: CDR1 MNHEY, CDR2 SVGAGI. Losses at the gene ends were 7 bases for V and 10 bases for J; bases not matched to a gene: 13. CDR3 length: 14 residues.

This clone was seen a handful of times. The chain has TRBV15 and TRBJ1-2; D may be TRBD1 (5 bases). The ends were cut back, 0 bases at V and 4 bases at J, with 12 bases in the middle. Per germline, CDR1 LNHNV and CDR2 YYDKDF (reference sequence). CDR3 length: 15 residues. The CDR3 bases are TGTGCCACCAGCAGAGATATGGGACTGATCTATGGCTACACCTTC. This encodes CATSRDMGLIYGYTF.

The table lists this clone with a few counts. Other DNA sequences of this sample code for an identical CDR3. The chain employs TRBV7-2 and TRBJ2-7; no reliable D call. Trimming removed 4 bases at V and 2 bases at J, with 3 bases between. The V gene's germline CDR1 is SGHTA and CDR2 FQGNSA. The CDR3 is 11 amino acids. CDR3: CASSSAYEQYF. CDR3 DNA sequence: TGTGCCAGCAGCTCTGCCTACGAGCAGTACTTC.